Sequencing of this T cell receptor (beta chain) was carried out in a study of shared clonotypes between healthy human individuals. Study observations and caveats: Exclusively blood specimens were collected; tissue repertoires likely differ. Rarefaction demonstrated incomplete sorted-subset sequencing despite large depth. It was expected that sequencing depth would affect clonotype sharing among donors. Lower generation probabilities were found for non-shared clonotypes than for those shared by all four donors.

This CDR3 spans 12 amino acids. The V gene's germline CDR1 is SQVTM and CDR2 ANQGSEA. Between the trimmed V and J ends, which lost 5 bases and 3 bases, there was a span of 9 bases. Only in-frame clones appear in the TCRdb table, and some are missing; sequencing was by immunoSEQ multiplex PCR. This sample has approximately 980,000 clones; 70% to 85% occur once, and the top ten carry around 1.5%. A note on this clone: Its antigen is unknown.

The sequence was collected from a man aged 18 to 30 in good health. Sequencing used memory CD4+ T cells sorted from blood. The subset denotes: CD45RA-negative fraction. The chain carries TRBV29-1 and TRBJ2-3; D might be TRBD1 or TRBD2, each matching 6 bases. CDR3: CSVWGATDTQYF. The CDR3 DNA sequence: TGCAGCGTTTGGGGGGCAACAGATACGCAGTATTTT.